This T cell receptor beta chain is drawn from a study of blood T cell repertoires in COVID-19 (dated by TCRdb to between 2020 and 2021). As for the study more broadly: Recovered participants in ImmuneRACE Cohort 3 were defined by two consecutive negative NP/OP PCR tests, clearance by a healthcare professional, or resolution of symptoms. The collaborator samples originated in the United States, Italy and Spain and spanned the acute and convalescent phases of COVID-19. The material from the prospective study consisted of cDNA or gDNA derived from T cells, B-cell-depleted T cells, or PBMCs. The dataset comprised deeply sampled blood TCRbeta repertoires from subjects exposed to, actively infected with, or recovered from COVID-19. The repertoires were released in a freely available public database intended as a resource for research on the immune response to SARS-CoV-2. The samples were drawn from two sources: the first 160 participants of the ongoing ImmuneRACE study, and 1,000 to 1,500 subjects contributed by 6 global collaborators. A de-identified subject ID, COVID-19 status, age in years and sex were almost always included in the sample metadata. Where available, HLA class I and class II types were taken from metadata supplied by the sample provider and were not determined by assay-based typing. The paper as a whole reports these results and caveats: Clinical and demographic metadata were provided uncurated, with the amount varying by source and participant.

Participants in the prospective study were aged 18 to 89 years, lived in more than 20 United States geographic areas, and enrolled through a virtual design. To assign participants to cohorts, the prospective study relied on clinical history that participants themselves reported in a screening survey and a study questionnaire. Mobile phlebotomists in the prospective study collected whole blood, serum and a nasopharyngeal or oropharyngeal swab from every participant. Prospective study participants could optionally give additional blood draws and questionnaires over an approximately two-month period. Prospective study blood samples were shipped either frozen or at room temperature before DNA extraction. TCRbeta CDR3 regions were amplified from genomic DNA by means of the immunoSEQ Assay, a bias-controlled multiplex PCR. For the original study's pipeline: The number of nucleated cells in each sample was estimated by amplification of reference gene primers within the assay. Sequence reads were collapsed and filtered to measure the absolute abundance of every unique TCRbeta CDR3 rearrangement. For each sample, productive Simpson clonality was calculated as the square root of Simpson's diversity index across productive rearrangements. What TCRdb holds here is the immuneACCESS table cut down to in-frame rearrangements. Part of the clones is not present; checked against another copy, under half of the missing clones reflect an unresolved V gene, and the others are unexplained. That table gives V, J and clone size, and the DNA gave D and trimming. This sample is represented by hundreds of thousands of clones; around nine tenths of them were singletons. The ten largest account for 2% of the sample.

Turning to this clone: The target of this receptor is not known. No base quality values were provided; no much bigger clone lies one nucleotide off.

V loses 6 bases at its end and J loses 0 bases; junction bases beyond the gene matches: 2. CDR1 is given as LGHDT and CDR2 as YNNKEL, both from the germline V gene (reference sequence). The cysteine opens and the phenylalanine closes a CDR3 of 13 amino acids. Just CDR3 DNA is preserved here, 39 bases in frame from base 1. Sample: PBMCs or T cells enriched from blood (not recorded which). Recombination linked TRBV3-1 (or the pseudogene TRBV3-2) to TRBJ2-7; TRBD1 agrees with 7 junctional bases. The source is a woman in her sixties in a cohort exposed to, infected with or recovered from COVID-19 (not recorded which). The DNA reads TGTGCCAGCAGAGACAGGGTCTCCTACGAGCAGTACTTC. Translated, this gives CASRDRVSYEQYF.